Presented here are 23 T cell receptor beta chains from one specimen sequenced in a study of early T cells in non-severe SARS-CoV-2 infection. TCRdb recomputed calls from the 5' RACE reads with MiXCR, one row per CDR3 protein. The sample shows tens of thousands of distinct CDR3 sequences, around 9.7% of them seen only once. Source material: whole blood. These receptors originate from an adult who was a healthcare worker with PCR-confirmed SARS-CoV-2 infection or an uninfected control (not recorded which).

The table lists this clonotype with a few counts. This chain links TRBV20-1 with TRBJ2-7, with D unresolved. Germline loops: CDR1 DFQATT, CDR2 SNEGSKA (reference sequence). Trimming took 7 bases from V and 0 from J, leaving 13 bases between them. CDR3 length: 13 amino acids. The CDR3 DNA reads TGCAGTGGCGCAGACCCATTCTCCTACGAGCAGTACTTC. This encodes CSGADPFSYEQYF.

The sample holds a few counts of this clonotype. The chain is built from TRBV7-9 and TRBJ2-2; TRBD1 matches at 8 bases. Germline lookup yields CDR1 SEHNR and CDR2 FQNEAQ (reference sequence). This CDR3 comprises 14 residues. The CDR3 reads CVVRTGSTGLELFF. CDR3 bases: TGTGTAGTCCGGACAGGGTCCACCGGGTTGGAGCTGTTTTTT.

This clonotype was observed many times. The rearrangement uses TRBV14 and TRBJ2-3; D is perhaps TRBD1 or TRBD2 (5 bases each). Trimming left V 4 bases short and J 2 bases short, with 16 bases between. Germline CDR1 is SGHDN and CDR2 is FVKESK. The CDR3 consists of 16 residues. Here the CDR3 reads CASSPTPGRYTDTQYF. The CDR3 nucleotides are TGTGCCAGCAGCCCGACCCCGGGACGGTACACAGATACGCAGTATTTT.

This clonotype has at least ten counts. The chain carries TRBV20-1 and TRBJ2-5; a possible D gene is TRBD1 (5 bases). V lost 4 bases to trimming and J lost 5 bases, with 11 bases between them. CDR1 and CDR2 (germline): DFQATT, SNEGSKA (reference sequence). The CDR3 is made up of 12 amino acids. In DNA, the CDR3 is TGCAGTGCTAAGGGCAGGGCGGAGACCCAGTACTTC. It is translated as CSAKGRAETQYF.

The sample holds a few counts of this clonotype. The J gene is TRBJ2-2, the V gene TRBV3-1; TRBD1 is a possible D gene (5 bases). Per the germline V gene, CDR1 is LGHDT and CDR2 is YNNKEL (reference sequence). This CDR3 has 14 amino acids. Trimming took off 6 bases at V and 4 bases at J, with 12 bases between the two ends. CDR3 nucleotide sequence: TGTGCCAGCAGTCCAGGGTCGAGCACCGGGGAGCTGTTTTTT. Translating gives CASSPGSSTGELFF.

CDR3 DNA sequence: TGTGCCACCTCGTGGGGCCGGGGGGGCAATGAGCAGTTCTTC. Residues: CATSWGRGGNEQFF. The V and J genes are TRBV6-6 and TRBJ2-1, with 8 bases matching TRBD2. The CDR3 totals 14 residues. V lost 10 bases and J lost 6; bases outside the gene matches: 11. The V gene's germline CDR1 is MNHNY and CDR2 SVGAGI (reference sequence).

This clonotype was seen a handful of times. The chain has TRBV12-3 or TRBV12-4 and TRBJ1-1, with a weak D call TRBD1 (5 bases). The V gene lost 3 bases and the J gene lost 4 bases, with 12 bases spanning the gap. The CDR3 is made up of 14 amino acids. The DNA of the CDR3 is TGTGCCAGCAGTTTGGGCAGGGTGGGCACTGAAGCTTTCTTT. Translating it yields CASSLGRVGTEAFF.

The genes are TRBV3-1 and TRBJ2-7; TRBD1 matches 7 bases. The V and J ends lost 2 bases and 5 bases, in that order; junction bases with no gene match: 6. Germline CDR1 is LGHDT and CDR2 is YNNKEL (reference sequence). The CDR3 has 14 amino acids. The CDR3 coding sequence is TGTGCCAGCAGCCAACCGGGACAGAGTCACGAGCAGTACTTC. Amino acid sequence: CASSQPGQSHEQYF.

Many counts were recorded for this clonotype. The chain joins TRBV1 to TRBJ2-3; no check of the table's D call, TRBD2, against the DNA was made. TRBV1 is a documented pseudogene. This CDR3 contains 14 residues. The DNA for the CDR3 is TGCACCAGCAGCCCTCTAGCCCACACAGATACGCAGTATTTT. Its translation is CTSSPLAHTDTQYF.

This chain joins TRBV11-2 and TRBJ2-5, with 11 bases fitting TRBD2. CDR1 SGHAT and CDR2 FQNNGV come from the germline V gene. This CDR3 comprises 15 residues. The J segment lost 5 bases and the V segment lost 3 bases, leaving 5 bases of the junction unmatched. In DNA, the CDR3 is TGTGCCAGCAGCTTTACTAGCGGGGGAATTGAGACCCAGTACTTC. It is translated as CASSFTSGGIETQYF.

The chain's CDR3 is CASSLTGIDYEQYF. The DNA of the CDR3 is TGTGCCAGCAGCCTGACAGGGATCGACTACGAGCAGTACTTC. The chain employs TRBV6-2 or TRBV6-3 and TRBJ2-7; TRBD1 aligns across 7 bases. The trim removed 6 bases at V and 3 bases at J, leaving 8 bases unmatched. CDR1 is MNHEY, CDR2 SVGEGT, per germline. This CDR3 is 14 amino acids long.

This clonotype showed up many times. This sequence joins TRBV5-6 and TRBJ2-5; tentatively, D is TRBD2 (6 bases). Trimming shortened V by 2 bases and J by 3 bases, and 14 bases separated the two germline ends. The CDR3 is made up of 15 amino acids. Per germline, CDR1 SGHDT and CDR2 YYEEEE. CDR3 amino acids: CASSFGAGGKETQYF. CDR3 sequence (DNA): TGTGCCAGCAGCTTTGGGGCCGGGGGTAAAGAGACCCAGTACTTC.

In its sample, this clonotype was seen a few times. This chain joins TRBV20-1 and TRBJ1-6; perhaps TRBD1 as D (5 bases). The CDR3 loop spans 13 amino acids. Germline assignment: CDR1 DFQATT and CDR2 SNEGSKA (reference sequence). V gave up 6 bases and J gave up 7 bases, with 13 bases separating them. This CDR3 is CSATQEGNSPLHF. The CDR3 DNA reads TGCAGTGCAACACAGGAAGGCAATTCACCCCTCCACTTT.

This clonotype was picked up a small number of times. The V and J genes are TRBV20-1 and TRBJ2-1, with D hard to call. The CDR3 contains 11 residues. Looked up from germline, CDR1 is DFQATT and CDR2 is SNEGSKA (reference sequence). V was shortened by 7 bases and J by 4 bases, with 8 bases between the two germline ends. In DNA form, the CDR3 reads TGCAGTGGACACTTGTACAATGAGCAGTTCTTC. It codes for CSGHLYNEQFF.

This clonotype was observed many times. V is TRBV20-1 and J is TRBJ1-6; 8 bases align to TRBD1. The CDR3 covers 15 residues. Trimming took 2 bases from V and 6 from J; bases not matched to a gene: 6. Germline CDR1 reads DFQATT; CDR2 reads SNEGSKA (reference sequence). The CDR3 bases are TGCAGTGCTAGACCTACCGGACAGGGTAATTCACCCCTCCACTTT. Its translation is CSARPTGQGNSPLHF.

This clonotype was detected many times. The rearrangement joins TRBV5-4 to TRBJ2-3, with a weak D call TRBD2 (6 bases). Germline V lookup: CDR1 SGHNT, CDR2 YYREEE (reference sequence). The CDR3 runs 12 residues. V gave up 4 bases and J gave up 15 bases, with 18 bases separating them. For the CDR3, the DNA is TGTGCCAGCAGCACCCGGGACTCAACCCCATATTTT. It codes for CASSTRDSTPYF. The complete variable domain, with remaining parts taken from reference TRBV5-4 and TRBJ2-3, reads ETGVTQSPTHLIKTRGQQVTLRCSSQSGHNTVSWYQQALGQGPQFIFQYYREEENGRGNFPPRFSGLQFPNYSSELNVNALELDDSALYLCASSTRDSTPYFGPGTRLTVL.

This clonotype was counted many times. The CDR3 protein is CASSWGGQGNTEAFF. The CDR3 bases are TGTGCCAGCAGCTGGGGGGGACAGGGAAACACTGAAGCTTTCTTT. The rearrangement links TRBV7-9 to TRBJ1-1; 9 bases align to TRBD1. CDR3 length: 15 amino acids. V was clipped by 4 bases and J by 2 bases; unmatched bases: 5. Germline V gene lookup returns CDR1 SEHNR and CDR2 FQNEAQ (reference sequence). The whole variable domain, filled in from reference TRBV7-9 and TRBJ1-1, reads DTGVSQNPRHKITKRGQNVTFRCDPISEHNRLYWYRQTLGQGPEFLTYFQNEAQLEKSRLLSDRFSAERPKGSFSTLEIQRTEQGDSAMYLCASSWGGQGNTEAFFGQGTRLTVV.

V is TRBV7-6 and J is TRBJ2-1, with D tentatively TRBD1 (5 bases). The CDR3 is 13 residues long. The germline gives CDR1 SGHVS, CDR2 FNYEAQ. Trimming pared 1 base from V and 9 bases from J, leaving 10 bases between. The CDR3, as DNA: TGTGCCAGCAGCTTAGATCCTAGGGGTGAGCAGTTCTTC. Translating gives CASSLDPRGEQFF.

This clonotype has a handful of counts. Written as DNA, the CDR3 is TGTGCCAGCAGCCCAGATGGAAACACCATATATTTT. This gives the protein CASSPDGNTIYF. The rearrangement joins TRBV9 to TRBJ1-3, with D hard to call. Per the germline V gene, CDR1 is SGDLS and CDR2 is YYNGEE. The CDR3 spans 12 residues. Trimming left V 4 bases short and J 3 bases short, with 5 bases between.

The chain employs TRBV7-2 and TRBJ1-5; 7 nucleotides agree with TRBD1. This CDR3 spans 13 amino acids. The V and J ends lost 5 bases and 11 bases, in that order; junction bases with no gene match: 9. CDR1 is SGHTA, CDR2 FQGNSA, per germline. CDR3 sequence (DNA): TGTGCCAGCAGCCCAGGGGGTACGAAGACCCAGCATTTT. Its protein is CASSPGGTKTQHF.

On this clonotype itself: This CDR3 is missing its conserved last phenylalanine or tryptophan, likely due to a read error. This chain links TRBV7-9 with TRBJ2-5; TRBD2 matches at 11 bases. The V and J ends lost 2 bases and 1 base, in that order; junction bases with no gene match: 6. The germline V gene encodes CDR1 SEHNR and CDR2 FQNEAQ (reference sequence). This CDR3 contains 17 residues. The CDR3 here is CASSLPRLAGLQETQYI. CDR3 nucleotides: TGTGCCAGCAGCTTACCAAGACTAGCGGGGCTCCAAGAGACCCAGTACATC.

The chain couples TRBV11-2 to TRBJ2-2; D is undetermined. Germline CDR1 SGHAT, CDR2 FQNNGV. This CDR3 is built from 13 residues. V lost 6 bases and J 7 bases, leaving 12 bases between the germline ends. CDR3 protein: CASRDLGSGELFF. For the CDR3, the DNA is TGTGCCAGCAGAGACTTGGGTAGCGGGGAGCTGTTTTTT. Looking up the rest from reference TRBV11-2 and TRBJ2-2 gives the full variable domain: EAGVAQSPRYKIIEKRQSVAFWCNPISGHATLYWYQQILGQGPKLLIQFQNNGVVDDSQLPKDRFSAERLKGVDSTLKIQPAKLEDSAVYLCASRDLGSGELFFGEGSRLTVL.

The CDR3 sequence is CAWSKATGTEAFF. CDR3 nucleotides: TGTGCCTGGAGTAAAGCGACAGGCACTGAAGCTTTCTTT. The rearrangement uses TRBV30 and TRBJ1-1; D might be TRBD1 (6 bases). Germline loops: CDR1 GTSNPN, CDR2 SVGIG (reference sequence). V gave up 2 bases and J gave up 4 bases, with 11 bases separating them. The CDR3 length is 13 residues.